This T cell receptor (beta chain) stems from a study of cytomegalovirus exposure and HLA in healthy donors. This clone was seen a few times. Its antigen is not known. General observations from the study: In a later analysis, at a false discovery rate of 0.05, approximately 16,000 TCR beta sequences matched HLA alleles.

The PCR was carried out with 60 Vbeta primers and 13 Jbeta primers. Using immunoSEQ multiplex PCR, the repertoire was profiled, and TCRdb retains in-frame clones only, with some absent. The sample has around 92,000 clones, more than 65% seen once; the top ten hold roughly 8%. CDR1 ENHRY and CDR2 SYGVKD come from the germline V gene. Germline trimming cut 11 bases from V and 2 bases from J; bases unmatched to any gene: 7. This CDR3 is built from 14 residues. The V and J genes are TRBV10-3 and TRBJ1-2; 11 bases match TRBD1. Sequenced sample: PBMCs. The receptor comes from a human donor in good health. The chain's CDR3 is CAARGQGGNYGYTF. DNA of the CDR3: TGTGCCGCCAGGGGACAGGGGGGAAACTATGGCTACACCTTC.